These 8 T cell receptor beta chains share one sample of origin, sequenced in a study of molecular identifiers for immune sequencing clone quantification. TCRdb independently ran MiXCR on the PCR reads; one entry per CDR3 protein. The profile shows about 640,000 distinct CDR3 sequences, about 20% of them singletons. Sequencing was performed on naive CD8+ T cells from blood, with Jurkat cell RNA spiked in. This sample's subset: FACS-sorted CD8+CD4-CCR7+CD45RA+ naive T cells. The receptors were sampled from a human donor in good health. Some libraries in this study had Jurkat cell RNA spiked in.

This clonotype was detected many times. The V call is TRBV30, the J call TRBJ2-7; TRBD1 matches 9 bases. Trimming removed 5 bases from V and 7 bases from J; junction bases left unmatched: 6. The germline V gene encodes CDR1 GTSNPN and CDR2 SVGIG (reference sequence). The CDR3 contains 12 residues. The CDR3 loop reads CAWGDRVIEQYF. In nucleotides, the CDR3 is TGTGCCTGGGGGGACAGGGTAATTGAGCAGTACTTC.

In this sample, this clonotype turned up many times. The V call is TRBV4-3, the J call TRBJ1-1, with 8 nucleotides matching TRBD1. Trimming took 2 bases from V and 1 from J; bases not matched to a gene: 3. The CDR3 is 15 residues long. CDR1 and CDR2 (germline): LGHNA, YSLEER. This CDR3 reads CASSQIGQGNTEAFF. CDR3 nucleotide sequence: TGCGCCAGCAGCCAAATAGGACAGGGGAACACTGAAGCTTTCTTT.

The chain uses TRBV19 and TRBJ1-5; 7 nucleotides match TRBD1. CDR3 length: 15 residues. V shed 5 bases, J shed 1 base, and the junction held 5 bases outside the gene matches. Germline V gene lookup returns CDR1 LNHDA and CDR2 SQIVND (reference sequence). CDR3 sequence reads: CASSEDRASNQPQHF. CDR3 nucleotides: TGTGCCAGTAGTGAAGACAGGGCAAGCAATCAGCCCCAGCATTTT.

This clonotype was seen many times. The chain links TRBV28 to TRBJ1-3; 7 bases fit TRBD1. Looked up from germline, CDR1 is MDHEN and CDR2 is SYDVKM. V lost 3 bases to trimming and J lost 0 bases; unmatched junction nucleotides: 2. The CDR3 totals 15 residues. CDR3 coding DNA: TGTGCCAGCAGTTTTAGGGGGCACTCTGGAAACACCATATATTTT. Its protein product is CASSFRGHSGNTIYF.

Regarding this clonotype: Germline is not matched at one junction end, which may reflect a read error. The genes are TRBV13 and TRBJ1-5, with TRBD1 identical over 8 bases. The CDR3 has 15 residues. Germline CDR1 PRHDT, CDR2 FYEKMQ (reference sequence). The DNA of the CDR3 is TGTGCCGGCAGCGCCGGACAGGGTGGCAATCAGCCCCAGCATTTT. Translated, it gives CAGSAGQGGNQPQHF.

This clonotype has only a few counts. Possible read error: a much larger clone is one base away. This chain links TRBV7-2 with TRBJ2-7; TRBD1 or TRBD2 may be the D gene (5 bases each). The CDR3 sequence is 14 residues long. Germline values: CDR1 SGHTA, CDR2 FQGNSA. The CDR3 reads CASTRGTDHYEQHF. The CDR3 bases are TGTGCCAGCACCCGGGGCACCGACCACTACGAGCAGCACTTC.

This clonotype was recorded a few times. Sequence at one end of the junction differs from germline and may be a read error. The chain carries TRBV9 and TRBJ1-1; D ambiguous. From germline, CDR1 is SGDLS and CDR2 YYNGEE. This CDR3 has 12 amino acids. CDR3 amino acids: CASSVANTEASF. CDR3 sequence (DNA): TGTGCCAGCAGCGTAGCGAACACTGAAGCTTCCTTT.

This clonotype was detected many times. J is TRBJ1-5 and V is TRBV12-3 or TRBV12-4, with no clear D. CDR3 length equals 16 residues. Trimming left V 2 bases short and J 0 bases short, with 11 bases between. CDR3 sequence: CASSLFWGNSNQPQHF. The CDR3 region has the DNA TGTGCCAGCAGTTTATTTTGGGGTAATAGCAATCAGCCCCAGCATTTT.